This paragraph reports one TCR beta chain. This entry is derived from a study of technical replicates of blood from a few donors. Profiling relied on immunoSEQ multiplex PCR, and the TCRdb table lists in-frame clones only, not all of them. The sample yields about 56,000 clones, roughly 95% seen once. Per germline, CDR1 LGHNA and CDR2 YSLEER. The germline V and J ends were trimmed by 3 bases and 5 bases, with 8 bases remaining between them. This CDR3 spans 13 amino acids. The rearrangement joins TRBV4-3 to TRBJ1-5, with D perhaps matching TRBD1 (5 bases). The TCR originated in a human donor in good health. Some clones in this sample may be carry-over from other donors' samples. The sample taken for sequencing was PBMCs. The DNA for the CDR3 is TGCGCCAGCAGCCAGGGGCTCTATCAGCCCCAGCATTTT. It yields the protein CASSQGLYQPQHF.